This is a list of T cell receptor beta chains from one sample in a study of shared clonotypes between healthy human individuals. The assay was immunoSEQ multiplex PCR, and TCRdb's table has in-frame clones only and misses some. The sample has roughly 1 million clones, under 80% seen once. The sample comprised memory CD4+ T cells sorted from blood. These receptors all come from a man aged 18 to 30 in good health. Both conserved end residues are trimmed from each CDR3. Fields, in order: V gene, J gene, CDR3 protein.

TRBV6-1	TRBJ1-2	ASSVGTGTYGYT
TRBV30	TRBJ2-2	AWSVPGTANTGELF
TRBV19	TRBJ2-4	ASSTGEFKNIQY
TRBV4-2	TRBJ2-3	ASSPQTADTQY
TRBV2	TRBJ1-1	ASSSGVGDTEAF
TRBV18	TRBJ2-1	ASSSRQGQGDEQF
TRBV5-4	TRBJ2-1	ASSYRGRNEQF
TRBV5-4	TRBJ2-3	ASSRVRTGTVTDTQY
TRBV5-1	TRBJ2-3	ASSIDRGHTDTQY
TRBV7-2	TRBJ1-4	ASSSPLGNEKLF